Presented here are 28 T cell receptor beta chains from one specimen sequenced in a study of T cell repertoires in cytomegalovirus infection (dated by TCRdb to the late 2010s). The listed sequencing device is Illumina HiSeq 1500. TCRdb reran the public reads through fastp at Q25 and MiXCR, keeping productive beta chains. Identical CDR3 protein sequences are pooled into one entry, listed with their most common genes and DNA. This sample lists roughly 230,000 distinct CDR3 sequences; around 6.2% were detected once. The biggest ten clones account for less than 7.5% of the sample. The sample comprised PBMCs. These receptors all come from a human donor in good health (CMV status not recorded). Some clones in this sample may be carry-over from other donors' samples.

This clonotype appeared many times. The chain recombines TRBV29-1 with TRBJ2-5; 12 bases are a match to TRBD2. Germline V CDR1 and CDR2: SQVTM, ANQGSEA. This CDR3 is 13 amino acids long. V was clipped by 8 bases and J by 4 bases; unmatched bases: 5. CDR3 region: CSPRLAGVETQYF. The CDR3 DNA reads TGCAGCCCTAGACTAGCGGGGGTAGAGACCCAGTACTTC.

Turning to this clonotype: This may be a read error: a much more frequent sequence differs by one nucleotide. The chain joins TRBV3-1 to TRBJ1-4; 7 bases align to TRBD1. With 5 bases clipped from V and 5 bases from J, the junction kept 11 bases outside the gene matches. Germline CDR1 LGHDT, CDR2 YNNKEL (reference sequence). This CDR3 is 16 amino acids long. CDR3 amino acids: CASSLPGQTRNEKLFF. The CDR3 DNA reads TGTGCCAGCAGCTTACCGGGACAGACCCGAAATGAAAAACTGTTTTTT.

This clonotype was counted at least ten times. This rearrangement joins TRBV7-2 to TRBJ2-2, with TRBD2 matching 13 bases. The CDR3 spans 17 residues. In germline, CDR1 is SGHTA, CDR2 FQGNSA. The V and J ends lost 3 bases and 1 base, in that order; junction bases with no gene match: 2. The DNA of the CDR3 is TGTGCCAGCAGCTTGAGACTAGCGGGGGGGAACACCGGGGAGCTGTTTTTT. Translated, it gives CASSLRLAGGNTGELFF. Complete variable domain (other parts from reference TRBV7-2 and TRBJ2-2): GAGVSQSPSNKVTEKGKDVELRCDPISGHTALYWYRQSLGQGLEFLIYFQGNSAPDKSGLPSDRFSAERTGGSVSTLTIQRTQQEDSAVYLCASSLRLAGGNTGELFFGEGSRLTVL.

The chain is built from TRBV20-1 and TRBJ1-2; no firm D call. V was clipped by 5 bases and J by 6 bases, with 19 bases between them. This CDR3 is 14 amino acids long. Germline CDR1 and CDR2: DFQATT and SNEGSKA (reference sequence). The DNA of the CDR3 is TGCAGTGCTTCTGACCCGGTTTATTGGGATGGCTACACCTTC. It translates to CSASDPVYWDGYTF.

This clonotype was counted many times. V gene TRBV7-8 combines with J gene TRBJ2-2, with 8 bases identical to TRBD2. V was pared by 2 bases and J by 0 bases, with 2 bases of the junction left unmatched. There are 16 residues in the CDR3. From germline, CDR1 is SGHVS and CDR2 FQNEAQ. CDR3 coding DNA: TGTGCCAGCAGCTTATTAGCGGGGACGAACACCGGGGAGCTGTTTTTT. It codes for CASSLLAGTNTGELFF.

This clonotype was found many times. The rearrangement joins TRBV28 to TRBJ1-5; 8 nucleotides agree with TRBD1. This CDR3 is 16 amino acids long. Germline-derived CDR1 and CDR2 are MDHEN and SYDVKM. With V trimmed by 8 bases and J by 3 bases, 12 bases remained unmatched. CDR3 protein: CASYSWAGGNNQPQHF. The CDR3 coding sequence is TGTGCCAGCTACTCATGGGCAGGGGGCAACAATCAGCCCCAGCATTTT. Complete variable domain (other parts from reference TRBV28 and TRBJ1-5): DVKVTQSSRYLVKRTGEKVFLECVQDMDHENMFWYRQDPGLGLRLIYFSYDVKMKEKGDIPEGYSVSREKKERFSLILESASTNQTSMYLCASYSWAGGNNQPQHFGDGTRLSIL.

V and J are TRBV30 and TRBJ1-3; 7 bases are shared with TRBD1. Germline loops: CDR1 GTSNPN, CDR2 SVGIG (reference sequence). There are 18 residues in the CDR3. The V and J ends lost 3 bases and 3 bases, in that order; junction bases with no gene match: 17. CDR3 DNA: TGTGCCTGGAGCGCATATGGGACAGCGGGTCGGGATGGAAACACCATATATTTT. Translating it yields CAWSAYGTAGRDGNTIYF.

This clonotype was detected ten times or more. The chain combines TRBV7-2 with TRBJ1-5, with TRBD1 identical over 8 bases. The germline V gene encodes CDR1 SGHTA and CDR2 FQGNSA. V gave up 5 bases and J gave up 6 bases; unmatched junction bases: 9. This CDR3 is built from 15 residues. This chain's CDR3 is CASSRQGAHGQPQHF. CDR3 sequence (DNA): TGTGCCAGCAGCCGCCAGGGGGCGCATGGTCAGCCCCAGCATTTT.

The gene calls are TRBV12-3 or TRBV12-4 and TRBJ2-7; 11 bases map to TRBD2. The CDR3 is 17 amino acids. V lost 3 bases to trimming and J lost 1 base; unmatched junction nucleotides: 8. The CDR3, as DNA: TGTGCCAGCAGTTTGCCTATCCTAGCGGGGGGTTCCTACGAGCAGTACTTC. Its protein is CASSLPILAGGSYEQYF.

The sample holds a few counts of this clonotype. The chain couples TRBV20-1 to TRBJ1-2, with TRBD1 matching 9 bases. Trimming took 0 bases from V and 3 from J; bases not matched to a gene: 5. The germline gives CDR1 DFQATT, CDR2 SNEGSKA (reference sequence). CDR3 length: 15 residues. The CDR3 reads CSARESTGGDYGYTF. CDR3 bases: TGCAGTGCTAGAGAGTCCACAGGGGGCGACTATGGCTACACCTTC.

This clonotype was observed many times. The chain recombines TRBV7-3 with TRBJ1-6; maybe TRBD1 (5 bases). V shed 4 bases and J shed 10 bases, with 17 bases lying between them. This CDR3 is 15 amino acids long. The germline V gene has CDR1 SGHTA and CDR2 FQGTGA. DNA for the CDR3: TGTGCCAGCAGCTCCACAGGCCAAAGTAACTCACCCCTCCACTTT. Its translation: CASSSTGQSNSPLHF.

The gene calls are TRBV20-1 and TRBJ2-1; 7 positions agree with TRBD2. The germline CDR1 and CDR2 sequences are DFQATT and SNEGSKA (reference sequence). The CDR3 length is 15 residues. The junction had 13 bases not matched to a gene; V was cut back by 6 bases and J by 5 bases. The CDR3 loop is CSAQSGTKPNNEQFF. CDR3 in DNA: TGCAGTGCCCAATCCGGGACTAAGCCGAACAATGAGCAGTTCTTC.

This clonotype was picked up a small number of times. V and J are TRBV20-1 and TRBJ2-7; 12 bases agree with TRBD1. After removal of 0 bases from V and 5 bases from J, the junction contained 2 bases not matched to a gene. Germline lookup yields CDR1 DFQATT and CDR2 SNEGSKA (reference sequence). This CDR3 region has 14 residues. CDR3 region: CSARDGTGGHEQYF. The CDR3 coding sequence is TGCAGTGCTAGAGATGGGACAGGGGGCCACGAGCAGTACTTC.

This clonotype came up many times. The rearrangement uses TRBV19 and TRBJ1-1, with D perhaps TRBD1 (6 bases). CDR1 is LNHDA, CDR2 SQIVND, per germline (reference sequence). Deletions cut 6 bases from V and 1 base from J, with 18 bases between. The CDR3 has 16 amino acids. CDR3 residues: CASRNLYRDSNTEAFF. CDR3 sequence (DNA): TGTGCCAGTAGGAATCTGTACAGGGACTCGAACACTGAAGCTTTCTTT. Filled out from reference TRBV19 and TRBJ1-1, the complete variable domain reads DGGITQSPKYLFRKEGQNVTLSCEQNLNHDAMYWYRQDPGQGLRLIYYSQIVNDFQKGDIAEGYSVSREKKESFPLTVTSAQKNPTAFYLCASRNLYRDSNTEAFFGQGTRLTVV.

In its sample, this clonotype was seen once. V usage is TRBV14 and J usage is TRBJ1-2; D is unresolved. Trimming took off 2 bases at V and 2 bases at J, with 6 bases between the two ends. Germline CDR1 and CDR2: SGHDN and FVKESK. This CDR3 contains 13 residues. CDR3 sequence: CASSQNPNYGYTF. The CDR3 DNA follows: TGTGCCAGCAGCCAAAACCCGAACTATGGCTACACCTTC.

This clonotype was detected many times. The genes are TRBV7-2 and TRBJ2-7; D ambiguous. This CDR3 has 13 amino acids. V dropped 3 bases and J dropped 1 base, with 7 bases sitting between them. Germline V gene data show CDR1 as SGHTA and CDR2 as FQGNSA. The DNA of the CDR3 is TGTGCCAGCAGCTTTGACACTTCCTACGAGCAGTACTTC. Protein product: CASSFDTSYEQYF.

The sample holds many counts of this clonotype. V usage is TRBV7-8 and J usage is TRBJ1-5; D remains unclear. Per germline, CDR1 SGHVS and CDR2 FQNEAQ. V was shortened by 5 bases and J by 8 bases, with 19 bases between the two germline ends. The CDR3 is 15 residues long. The CDR3 loop is CASSPNTLREEPQHF. CDR3 bases: TGTGCCAGCAGCCCCAATACACTACGGGAAGAGCCCCAGCATTTT.

This clonotype was seen repeatedly, ten times or more. V and J are TRBV7-2 and TRBJ1-5, with 9 bases that match TRBD1. CDR3 size: 15 residues. Losses at the gene ends were 5 bases for V and 6 bases for J; bases not matched to a gene: 8. Germline values: CDR1 SGHTA, CDR2 FQGNSA. As DNA, the CDR3 is TGTGCCAGCAGCCAACTGACAGGGGGGAGTCAGCCCCAGCATTTT. Its protein is CASSQLTGGSQPQHF.

This clonotype occurred many times. J is TRBJ1-1 and V is TRBV4-3, with a tentative D call TRBD1 (5 bases). The CDR3 is 13 amino acids. CDR1 is LGHNA and CDR2 is YSLEER in the germline V gene. Trimming took off 4 bases at V and 2 bases at J, with 8 bases between the two ends. CDR3 DNA sequence: TGCGCCAGCAGCCTAAGGGACAACACTGAAGCTTTCTTT. Translation gives CASSLRDNTEAFF.

This clonotype was observed many times. The V and J genes are TRBV7-2 and TRBJ1-1; TRBD1 matches at 8 bases. Per the germline V gene, CDR1 is SGHTA and CDR2 is FQGNSA. The CDR3 has 13 amino acids. V lost 1 base, J lost 11 bases, and 6 bases stayed unmatched. In DNA, the CDR3 is TGTGCCAGCAGCTTAGGACAGGGGATGTATGCTTTCTTT. It yields the protein CASSLGQGMYAFF.

This clonotype has ten or more counts. CDR3 protein: CAISVSGGTDTQYF. The CDR3 DNA reads TGTGCCATCAGTGTTAGCGGGGGCACAGATACGCAGTATTTT. The rearrangement uses TRBV10-3 and TRBJ2-3; 8 bases line up with TRBD2. The CDR3 length is 14 residues. V was clipped by 4 bases and J by 1 base; unmatched bases: 1. The V gene's germline CDR1 is ENHRY and CDR2 SYGVKD.

At least ten counts were recorded for this clonotype. This chain uses TRBV29-1 with TRBJ2-3; tentative D call: TRBD1 (6 bases). V was clipped by 7 bases and J by 5 bases, with 13 bases between them. Germline assignment: CDR1 SQVTM and CDR2 ANQGSEA. The CDR3 length is 12 residues. The CDR3 reads CSARTVRDTQYF. The DNA for the CDR3 is TGCAGCGCTAGGACAGTCCGAGATACGCAGTATTTT.

This clonotype was picked up many times. The chain joins TRBV20-1 to TRBJ2-7; no clear D gene. The germline V and J ends were trimmed by 1 base and 0 bases, with 16 bases remaining between them. Germline CDR1 reads DFQATT; CDR2 reads SNEGSKA (reference sequence). The CDR3 consists of 16 residues. Written as DNA, the CDR3 is TGCAGTGCTAGAGGGTACGGCTCATTGAGCTCCTACGAGCAGTACTTC. Its protein product is CSARGYGSLSSYEQYF.

This clonotype was seen ten or more times. This rearrangement joins TRBV28 to TRBJ2-1; the D is unclear. The CDR3 is made up of 14 amino acids. Between the trimmed V and J ends, which lost 2 bases and 6 bases, there was a span of 11 bases. Germline assignment: CDR1 MDHEN and CDR2 SYDVKM. The CDR3 coding sequence is TGTGCCAGCAGTTTAATTGGCAGTTTCAATGAGCAGTTCTTC. Translated, it gives CASSLIGSFNEQFF.

The sample holds many counts of this clonotype. The chain uses TRBV7-9 and TRBJ1-1; D is possibly TRBD1 (5 bases). The CDR3 runs to 11 residues. CDR1 and CDR2 (germline): SEHNR, FQNEAQ (reference sequence). Between the trimmed V and J ends, which lost 4 bases and 10 bases, there was a span of 10 bases. The DNA of the CDR3 is TGTGCCAGCAGCTCCCCAGGGATAGCTTTCTTT. Encoded protein: CASSSPGIAFF.

The chain is built from TRBV27 and TRBJ1-4; possible D gene TRBD1, 5 bases. The CDR3 spans 16 residues. The germline V and J ends were trimmed by 3 bases and 0 bases, with 11 bases remaining between them. Germline V gene sequence: CDR1 MNHEY, CDR2 SMNVEV (reference sequence). For the CDR3, the DNA is TGTGCCAGCAGTTTCGCAGGGCGGGCAACTAATGAAAAACTGTTTTTT. Encoded protein: CASSFAGRATNEKLFF.

About this clonotype itself: A clone one base away is much larger, so this may be a read error. V gene TRBV20-1 combines with J gene TRBJ2-2; 7 nucleotides line up with TRBD2. The CDR3 contains 15 residues. Germline loops: CDR1 DFQATT, CDR2 SNEGSKA (reference sequence). As DNA, the CDR3 is TGCAGTGCTAGTCAGGCCGGGGGGAACACCGTGGAGCTGTTTTTT. This translates into CSASQAGGNTVELFF.

At least ten counts were recorded for this clonotype. The chain links TRBV20-1 to TRBJ2-1, with D perhaps matching TRBD2 (7 bases). Deletions cut 6 bases from V and 5 bases from J, with 20 bases between. Germline CDR1 DFQATT, CDR2 SNEGSKA (reference sequence). This CDR3 region has 15 residues. DNA for the CDR3: TGCAGTGCCCCACCCGAGGGGGGGATAAACAATGAGCAGTTCTTC. It specifies CSAPPEGGINNEQFF.